The rows below give T cell receptor beta chains drawn from one sample of a study of OX40 agonist ivuxolimab in advanced cancers. Generated by immunoSEQ multiplex PCR, the TCRdb table keeps only in-frame clones and is missing some. The sample contains approximately 89,000 clones, around 86% of which appear only once. Source: CD4+ or CD8+ T cells sorted from blood, taken in a trial of the OX40 agonist ivuxolimab. The receptors derive from an adult with an advanced solid tumor such as melanoma, head and neck, liver or kidney cancer. Both conserved end residues are trimmed from each CDR3. D genes are given only for firm matches. A clone size is listed for some rows: how often the clone was seen (once, few, many), or a class if it is expanded.

d_call,clone_size,j_call,v_call,cdr3_aa
.,.,TRBJ1-1,TRBV5-4,ASSLAEGQGNTEAF
.,few,TRBJ2-1,TRBV5-1,ASSRPDFSYNEQF
.,.,TRBJ2-1,TRBV7-6,ASSPQGGSYNEQF
.,once,TRBJ2-2,TRBV27,ASSPTFGTRNTGELF
.,once,TRBJ2-5,TRBV30,AWNRQSQETQY
TRBD1,.,TRBJ1-6,TRBV5-4,ASSPGRGQGNSPLH
.,once,TRBJ1-2,TRBV4-1,ASSQDGVYGYT
.,.,TRBJ1-5,TRBV19,AIPGRHYSNQPQH
TRBD2,.,TRBJ2-2,TRBV7-2,ASSSGGTGELF
.,.,TRBJ1-1,TRBV19,ASSIRPPGPSGTEAF
.,.,TRBJ1-2,TRBV5-1,ASSLAAQAGGYT
.,.,TRBJ2-7,TRBV2,ASSDQGYEQY
TRBD1,.,TRBJ1-2,TRBV30,AWKLSQGAGGYT
.,.,TRBJ1-3,TRBV6-1,ASSEADGGFDTIY
TRBD2,.,TRBJ2-7,TRBV12-5,ASGAGLAYEQY
.,.,TRBJ2-5,TRBV5-1,ASSSTTGRQETQY
.,.,TRBJ2-3,TRBV5-1,ASSFGGGPSTDTQY
.,.,TRBJ2-7,TRBV7-8,ASSFERRGEQY
.,.,TRBJ1-1,TRBV21-1,ASGATGGEAF
.,.,TRBJ1-2,TRBV9,ASSVGERGVAGYT
.,.,TRBJ2-2,TRBV6-6,ASSPGPRELF
.,.,TRBJ1-2,TRBV6-6,ASSYLGTATNYGYT
.,.,TRBJ2-6,TRBV5-1,ASSRDSSGANVLT
TRBD1,once,TRBJ2-7,TRBV19,ASSLYRDRAYEQY
.,.,TRBJ1-5,TRBV7-9,ASSFRDSNQPQH
.,.,TRBJ1-1,TRBV7-2,ASSLGFAGPGTEAF
TRBD2,.,TRBJ2-3,TRBV19,ASSRGGGATDTQY
TRBD1,.,TRBJ2-1,TRBV7-9,ASSPGQGLNEQF
TRBD1,.,TRBJ2-5,TRBV6-5,ASSYGQGSETQY
.,.,TRBJ2-7,TRBV11-2,ASSLGGGDYEQY
TRBD1,once,TRBJ2-3,TRBV5-1,ASSLTGTSTDTQY
TRBD2,.,TRBJ2-3,TRBV7-9,ASSFMAGGSTDTQY
.,.,TRBJ1-3,TRBV9,ASSARSLFLSGNTIY
TRBD1,.,TRBJ2-7,TRBV11-2,ASSQRRQGDEQY
.,.,TRBJ2-3,TRBV11-3,ASSSRWGAEADTQY
TRBD2,.,TRBJ2-2,TRBV11-1,ASSSSSGGYTGELF
.,.,TRBJ2-1,TRBV18,ASSGPGPDEQF
.,.,TRBJ1-2,TRBV5-1,ASSLEGSLYGYT
.,.,TRBJ2-3,TRBV29-1,SVLGSSTDTQY
TRBD1,.,TRBJ1-4,TRBV7-8,ASSSRTGGINTNEKLF
TRBD2,.,TRBJ2-5,TRBV5-5,ASSQGPLAGETQY
.,.,TRBJ1-6,TRBV25-1,ASSVQGSANSPLH
TRBD1,.,TRBJ2-6,TRBV2,ASSPDRDAGANVLT
.,.,TRBJ1-4,TRBV5-1,ASSLAGFGNEKLF
.,.,TRBJ2-1,TRBV7-3,ASSSRASVGSYNEQF
.,.,TRBJ2-3,TRBV5-6,ASSLTGDSTDTQY
TRBD2,.,TRBJ2-2,TRBV5-1,ASSLSGTSHGELF
.,once,TRBJ2-7,TRBV19,ASSIATGTHYEQY
TRBD1,.,TRBJ1-2,TRBV5-8,ASSLGQGVSGGYT
TRBD1,.,TRBJ2-7,TRBV18,ASSTTGTSRYEQY
TRBD1,.,TRBJ1-2,TRBV5-4,ASSLASAGGAGGGYT
.,.,TRBJ1-5,TRBV5-4,ASSAGTVNQPQH
TRBD2,.,TRBJ2-3,TRBV19,ASGGLAGGDTQY
.,.,TRBJ2-2,TRBV6-6,ASRHLETYTGELF
.,.,TRBJ1-1,TRBV5-1,ASSLAGLQSSAEAF